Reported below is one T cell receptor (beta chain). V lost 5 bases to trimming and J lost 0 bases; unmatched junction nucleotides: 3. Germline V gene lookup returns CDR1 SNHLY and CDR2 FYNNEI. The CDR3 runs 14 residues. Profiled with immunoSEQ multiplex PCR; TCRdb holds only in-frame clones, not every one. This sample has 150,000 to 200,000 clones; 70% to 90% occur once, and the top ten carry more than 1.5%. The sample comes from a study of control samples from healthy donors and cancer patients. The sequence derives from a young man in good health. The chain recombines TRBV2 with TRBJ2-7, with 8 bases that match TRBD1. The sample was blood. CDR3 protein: CASSRQGPSYEQYF. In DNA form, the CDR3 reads TGTGCCAGCAGTCGACAGGGGCCCTCCTACGAGCAGTACTTC.